Listed below are T cell receptor beta chains from one sample, sequenced in a study of CD8+ T cells in alopecia areata. Sequenced by immunoSEQ multiplex PCR; TCRdb stores in-frame clones only, minus some. The data show more than 9,000 clones, 50% to 65% seen once. Sample: skin. These receptors were obtained from a human donor with alopecia areata. CDR3s include the opening cysteine and the closing phenylalanine or tryptophan. The D gene is left open where the match is weak. Not all rows give a size; the values are once, few, many and, for expanded clones, a class.

J | D | size | V | DNA | CDR3
TRBJ1-4 | TRBD1 | . | TRBV9 | TGTGCCAGCAGCTCCACCCAGGGGGCGGACGAAAAACTGTTTTTT | CASSSTQGADEKLFF
TRBJ2-3 | . | . | TRBV5-4 | TGTGCCAGCAGCTTGGGGGTCGGAGATACGCAGTATTTT | CASSLGVGDTQYF
TRBJ2-3 | TRBD1 | . | TRBV2 | TGTGCCAGCAGTGAAGGGACAGGGGGCCTTACAGATACGCAGTATTTT | CASSEGTGGLTDTQYF
TRBJ2-1 | TRBD2 | . | TRBV4-1 | TGCGCCAGCAGCGTGACTAGCGGGAGCTCCTACAATGAGCAGTTCTTC | CASSVTSGSSYNEQFF
TRBJ1-2 | . | . | TRBV14 | TGTGCCAGCAGCCCACTTTCGGGATTCTATGGCTACACCTTC | CASSPLSGFYGYTF
TRBJ1-6 | . | . | TRBV2 | TGTGCCAGCAGTGATCGAGGTCCCGAGAGCTCCTATAATTCACCCCTCCACTTT | CASSDRGPESSYNSPLHF
TRBJ2-5 | . | once | TRBV5-1 | TGCGCCAGCAGTTCCGCCGGGACACCTCAAGAGACCCAGTACTTC | CASSSAGTPQETQYF
TRBJ2-7 | . | . | TRBV15 | TGTGCCACCAGCAGAGAAGGGGTCGAGCAGTACTTC | CATSREGVEQYF
TRBJ2-7 | . | few | TRBV6-5 | TGTGCCAGCAGGGAATGGACGGAAATCGAGCAGTACTTC | CASREWTEIEQYF
TRBJ1-2 | TRBD1 | once | TRBV6-6 | TGTGCCAGCAAATATTTGGACAGGGAATACGGCTACACCTTC | CASKYLDREYGYTF
TRBJ2-3 | . | . | TRBV4-3 | TGCGCCAGCAGCCTATGGACGGTTAGCACAGATACGCAGTATTTT | CASSLWTVSTDTQYF
TRBJ2-7 | . | few | TRBV6-5 | TGTGCCAGCAGGCCCCGGGCCGTCTACGAGCAGTACTTC | CASRPRAVYEQYF
TRBJ1-1 | TRBD1 | . | TRBV5-1 | TGCGCCAGCAGCTTGGTGGGGGACAGCCAGAACTTT | CASSLVGDSQNF
TRBJ2-2 | TRBD1 | few | TRBV7-3 | TGTGCCAGCACGGCGGCAGGGGGCAGCGGGGAGCTGTTTTTT | CASTAAGGSGELFF
TRBJ2-2 | . | . | TRBV27 | TGTGCCAGCAGGGGGGCGAACACCGGGGAGCTGTTTTTT | CASRGANTGELFF
TRBJ2-5 | TRBD2 | . | TRBV11-2 | TGTGCCAGCAGCGAACTAGCGGCCCAAGAGACCCAGTACTTC | CASSELAAQETQYF
TRBJ2-1 | TRBD2 | . | TRBV27 | TGTGCCAGCAGTTCCTCTTCCTTTAGCGGGAGGGCCTTGAGTGAGCAGTTCTTC | CASSSSSFSGRALSEQFF
TRBJ2-5 | . | . | TRBV7-3 | TGTGCCAGCAGCTTAGGAGGGGGGTCGGAGACCCAGTACTTC | CASSLGGGSETQYF
TRBJ2-1 | . | . | TRBV28 | TGTGCCAGCGGCCCGACAGTTAAAGTAGACAATGAGCAGTTCTTC | CASGPTVKVDNEQFF
TRBJ1-6 | . | . | TRBV30 | TGTGCCTGGAGCAACGGTGGTTCGAATTCACCCCTCCACTTT | CAWSNGGSNSPLHF
TRBJ1-1 | TRBD1 | . | TRBV6-5 | TGTGCCAGCATTATAATGGCGGGACAGGGTTCTGAAGCTTTCTTT | CASIIMAGQGSEAFF
TRBJ2-7 | . | . | TRBV4-2 | TGTGCCAGCAGCCAACCGGGACACACAGCCTACGAGCAGTACTTC | CASSQPGHTAYEQYF
TRBJ2-7 | . | . | TRBV7-9 | TGTGCCAGCAGCTTCGGCCGGATAACTCCTTGCGAGCAGTACTTC | CASSFGRITPCEQYF
TRBJ1-4 | TRBD1 | . | TRBV6-6 | TGTGCCAGCAGTTACGGGACAGGGTTTGAAAAACTGTTTTTT | CASSYGTGFEKLFF
TRBJ2-7 | . | few | TRBV13 | TGTGCCAGCAGCTTATTGCAGGAGATCCCTTCCTACGAGCAGTACTTC | CASSLLQEIPSYEQYF
TRBJ1-5 | . | . | TRBV2 | TGTGCCAGCGTCCAGGGTGGCAATCAGCCCCAGCATTTT | CASVQGGNQPQHF
TRBJ1-6 | . | . | TRBV6-5 | TGTGCCAGCAGAAACGCAGCGGCCGCCAGTTCACCCCTCCACTTT | CASRNAAAASSPLHF
TRBJ1-1 | . | few | TRBV11-2 | TGTGCCAGCAGCTTAGGCCTGAGAGAGATGAACACTGAAGCCTTCTTT | CASSLGLREMNTEAFF
TRBJ2-6 | TRBD2 | . | TRBV7-2 | TGTGCCAGCAGCTTACAAACTCGCGGGGGGGCCGGTGGGGCCAACGTCCTGACTTTC | CASSLQTRGGAGGANVLTF
TRBJ2-1 | TRBD2 | . | TRBV5-1 | TGCGCCACCGCCCCACATAGCGGGACTGAGCAGTTCTTC | CATAPHSGTEQFF
TRBJ1-5 | . | . | TRBV13 | TGTGCCAGCAGCTTAGGGTCCAATCAGCCCCAGCATTTT | CASSLGSNQPQHF
TRBJ2-1 | . | few | TRBV27 | TGTGCCAGCAGTCTGGCCTCAGGGCTGGGGGGGCTTAAGTTCTTC | CASSLASGLGGLKFF
TRBJ1-1 | TRBD1 | . | TRBV6-5 | TGTGCCAGCAGTTGGCGGACAGGGGGGACTGAAGCTTTCTTT | CASSWRTGGTEAFF
TRBJ2-7 | . | . | TRBV6-6 | TGTGCCAGCAGTTACTCGATCCCCGGGTTCTACGAGCAGTACTTC | CASSYSIPGFYEQYF
TRBJ2-7 | . | . | TRBV10-3 | TGTGCCACCCAGTTCGAGAACTACTACGAGCAGTACTTC | CATQFENYYEQYF
TRBJ2-5 | . | . | TRBV28 | TGTGCCAGCAGCCCCATGACCCAGGGCGGGGAGACCCAGTACTTC | CASSPMTQGGETQYF
TRBJ2-7 | . | . | TRBV11-2 | TGTGCCAGCAGCTTAGGCCTACCCAACTCCTACGAGCAGTACTTC | CASSLGLPNSYEQYF
TRBJ1-4 | . | once | TRBV7-2 | TGTGCCAGCAGACGGGAGGCGGCGGGGGAAAAACTGTTTTTT | CASRREAAGEKLFF
TRBJ1-2 | TRBD1 | once | TRBV30 | TGTGCCTGGAGTTTGAGGACAGGGGGACGCTATGGCTACTCCTTC | CAWSLRTGGRYGYSF